Listed below are T cell receptor beta chains from one sample, sequenced in a study of shared clonotypes between healthy human individuals. Sequencing was performed with immunoSEQ multiplex PCR; in TCRdb, only in-frame clones are kept and a portion is missing. The sample holds about 2.2 million clones, roughly 91% seen once. Sequenced input: naive CD8+ T cells from PBMCs. The receptors shown here come from a man between 18 and 29 years old in good health. Some clones in this sample may be carry-over from other donors' samples. Both conserved end residues are part of each CDR3. Fields, in order: CDR3 length, V gene, CDR3 protein.

15 | TRBV6-6 | CASSFGTGTNYGYTF
14 | TRBV19 | CATSPGTGPGEQYF
14 | TRBV27 | CASSTLGQNYGYTF
13 | TRBV2 | CASIGTGWDEQFF
11 | TRBV10-3 | CAISEFHEQYF
14 | TRBV29-1 | CSVEVSPGSYEQYF
11 | TRBV10-1 | CASGGLYEQYF
16 | TRBV5-1 | CASSSTGPSSYNEQFF
15 | TRBV4-3 | CASSQDRDRVVEQYF
15 | TRBV4-3 | CASSPLAGGEETQYF
16 | TRBV28 | CASSLPSAENTGELFF